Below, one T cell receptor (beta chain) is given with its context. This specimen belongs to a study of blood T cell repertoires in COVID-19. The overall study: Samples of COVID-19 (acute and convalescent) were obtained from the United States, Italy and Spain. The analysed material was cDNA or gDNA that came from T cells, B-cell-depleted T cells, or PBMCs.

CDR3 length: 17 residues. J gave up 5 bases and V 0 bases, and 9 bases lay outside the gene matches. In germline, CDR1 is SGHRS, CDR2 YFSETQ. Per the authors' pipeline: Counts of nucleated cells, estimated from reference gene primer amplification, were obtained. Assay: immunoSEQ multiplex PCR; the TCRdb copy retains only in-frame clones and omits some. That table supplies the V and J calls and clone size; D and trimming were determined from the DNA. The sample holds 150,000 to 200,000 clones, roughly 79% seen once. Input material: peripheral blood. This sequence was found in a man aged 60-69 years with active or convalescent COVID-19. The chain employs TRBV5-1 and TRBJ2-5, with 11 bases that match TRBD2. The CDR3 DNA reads TGCGCCAGCAGCTTGGCCCTACTAGCGGGAGTGGGGGAGACCCAGTACTTC. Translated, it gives CASSLALLAGVGETQYF.